Below are 21 T cell receptor beta chains sequenced from a single sample in a study of shared clonotypes between healthy human individuals. Only in-frame clones appear in the TCRdb table, and some are missing; sequencing was by immunoSEQ multiplex PCR. The sample records 780,000 or so clones, roughly 72% being singletons. Input material: memory CD4+ T cells sorted from blood. Subset defined: CD45RA-negative fraction. All receptors derive from a woman in her 30s in good health.

V is TRBV6-1 and J is TRBJ2-3, with 7 positions matching TRBD2. Germline values: CDR1 MNHNS, CDR2 SASEGT. J lost 4 bases, V lost 2 bases, and 9 bases had no gene match. The CDR3 extends over 16 amino acids. Here the CDR3 reads CASSEIFYAGADTQYF. As DNA, the CDR3 is TGTGCCAGCAGTGAAATTTTTTATGCGGGAGCAGATACGCAGTATTTT.

The chain carries TRBV18 and TRBJ1-4; the D gene is possibly TRBD1 (6 bases). Trimming shortened V by 2 bases and J by 8 bases, and 9 bases separated the two germline ends. This CDR3 is built from 13 residues. Germline V lookup: CDR1 KGHSH, CDR2 LQKENI. CDR3 coding DNA: TGTGCCAGCTCACCAAACAGGGAGGAAAAACTGTTTTTT. This codes for CASSPNREEKLFF.

V gene TRBV6-5 combines with J gene TRBJ1-2, with 12 positions matching TRBD1. Per the germline V gene, CDR1 is MNHEY and CDR2 is SVGAGI. The CDR3 extends over 15 amino acids. With 5 bases clipped from V and 7 bases from J, the junction kept 8 bases outside the gene matches. The CDR3 sequence is CASSPRDRGRRGYTF. CDR3 nucleotides: TGTGCCAGCAGTCCGAGGGACAGGGGGCGGCGTGGCTACACCTTC.

V and J are TRBV7-9 and TRBJ1-3; D ambiguous. Trimming removed 3 bases at V and 4 bases at J, with 13 bases between. In germline, CDR1 is SEHNR, CDR2 FQNEAQ (reference sequence). This CDR3 has 15 residues. The CDR3 is CASSFTQTGGNTIYF. The CDR3 DNA is TGTGCCAGCAGCTTCACCCAGACCGGAGGAAACACCATATATTTT.

The chain joins TRBV19 to TRBJ2-3; 8 nucleotides line up with TRBD1. Per germline, CDR1 LNHDA and CDR2 SQIVND (reference sequence). After removal of 10 bases from V and 5 bases from J, the junction contained 8 bases not matched to a gene. The CDR3 totals 13 residues. CDR3 in DNA: TGTGCCACTAGCAGGGACAGGCTAGATACGCAGTATTTT. It translates to CATSRDRLDTQYF.

The CDR3 sequence: CASSKGTGALEAFF. The CDR3 nucleotides are TGCGCCAGCAGCAAAGGGACAGGGGCCCTCGAAGCTTTCTTT. V usage is TRBV5-1 and J usage is TRBJ1-1, with TRBD1 matching 10 bases. Per the germline V gene, CDR1 is SGHRS and CDR2 is YFSETQ. With V trimmed by 4 bases and J by 8 bases, 8 bases remained unmatched. This CDR3 is 14 amino acids long.

The chain has TRBV25-1 and TRBJ2-7; 10 bases are shared with TRBD2. Germline assignment: CDR1 MGHDK and CDR2 SYGVNS. The CDR3 is made up of 14 amino acids. The ends lost 10 bases at V and 6 bases at J; junction bases unmatched: 12. The CDR3 DNA reads as TGTGCCACCCAGCCACGGCTAGCGGGAGTCGAGCAGTACTTC. Encoded protein: CATQPRLAGVEQYF.

The chain links TRBV6-5 to TRBJ2-5; 11 bases agree with TRBD2. Germline V gives CDR1 MNHEY, CDR2 SVGAGI. There are 13 residues in the CDR3. V shed 6 bases, J shed 4 bases, and the junction held 1 base outside the gene matches. In DNA, the CDR3 is TGTGCCAGCAGCGGGACTAGCGGAGAGACCCAGTACTTC. Translating it yields CASSGTSGETQYF.

V is TRBV19 and J is TRBJ2-6; D may correspond to TRBD1 or TRBD2 (5 bases each). The germline CDR1 and CDR2 sequences are LNHDA and SQIVND (reference sequence). Trimming shortened V by 5 bases and J by 0 bases, and 17 bases separated the two germline ends. The CDR3 extends over 18 amino acids. Written as DNA, the CDR3 is TGTGCCAGTAGTCCATCCGGGACGGCGAGCTCTGGGGCCAACGTCCTGACTTTC. Translating it yields CASSPSGTASSGANVLTF.

This clone came up once. The genes are TRBV5-1 and TRBJ2-2, with TRBD1 matching 8 bases. Germline V gene sequence: CDR1 SGHRS, CDR2 YFSETQ. V gave up 1 base and J gave up 0 bases; unmatched junction bases: 5. This CDR3 comprises 17 residues. The CDR3 coding sequence is TGCGCCAGCAGCTTGCACCCGGGACAGGCGAACACCGGGGAGCTGTTTTTT. Its translation is CASSLHPGQANTGELFF.

This chain links TRBV28 with TRBJ2-7, with D unresolved. Germline CDR1 is MDHEN and CDR2 is SYDVKM. This CDR3 is built from 16 residues. With 1 base removed from V and 5 bases from J, the gap between germline ends came to 18 bases. The DNA for the CDR3 is TGTGCCAGCAGTTTATATGGCTTTTTGGTCCAAAACGAGCAGTACTTC. As protein: CASSLYGFLVQNEQYF. Full variable domain (remainder filled in from reference TRBV28 and TRBJ2-7): DVKVTQSSRYLVKRTGEKVFLECVQDMDHENMFWYRQDPGLGLRLIYFSYDVKMKEKGDIPEGYSVSREKKERFSLILESASTNQTSMYLCASSLYGFLVQNEQYFGPGTRLTVT.

V is TRBV5-4 and J is TRBJ2-5, with D uncertain. Trimming shortened V by 1 base and J by 0 bases, and 4 bases separated the two germline ends. Germline assignment: CDR1 SGHNT and CDR2 YYREEE (reference sequence). The CDR3 runs 13 residues. CDR3 sequence reads: CASSLPYQETQYF. The CDR3 DNA is TGTGCCAGCAGCTTGCCGTACCAAGAGACCCAGTACTTC.

J is TRBJ1-5 and V is TRBV27, with D possibly matching TRBD1 (5 bases). The CDR3 length is 14 residues. Between the trimmed V and J ends, which lost 8 bases and 3 bases, there was a span of 14 bases. Looked up from germline, CDR1 is MNHEY and CDR2 is SMNVEV (reference sequence). CDR3: CASSKSQANQPQHF. The DNA of the CDR3 is TGTGCCAGCTCCAAATCACAGGCCAATCAGCCCCAGCATTTT.

This clone showed up many times. The V call is TRBV5-4, the J call TRBJ2-3; 9 nucleotides agree with TRBD2. V gave up 2 bases and J gave up 2 bases; unmatched junction bases: 6. This CDR3 has 16 residues. Germline-derived CDR1 and CDR2 are SGHNT and YYREEE (reference sequence). The CDR3 DNA reads TGTGCCAGCAGCTTCGGCGGGAGGGGATTCACAGATACGCAGTATTTT. Its protein is CASSFGGRGFTDTQYF.

The V and J genes are TRBV9 and TRBJ2-1; 8 bases align to TRBD1. Germline CDR1 SGDLS, CDR2 YYNGEE. The ends lost 4 bases at V and 0 bases at J; junction bases unmatched: 9. This CDR3 has 17 residues. Here the CDR3 DNA reads TGTGCCAGCAGCCGCGACAGGGGAATGAGCTCCTACAATGAGCAGTTCTTC. Amino acids: CASSRDRGMSSYNEQFF.

This clone has ten or more counts. The chain carries TRBV2 and TRBJ2-5, with no clear D. The CDR3 loop spans 13 amino acids. Germline V lookup: CDR1 SNHLY, CDR2 FYNNEI. The V end was cut by 1 base, the J end by 7 bases, with 10 bases between. The chain's CDR3 is CASSEEQTATQYF. The CDR3 region has the DNA TGTGCCAGCAGTGAAGAACAGACGGCGACCCAGTACTTC. Filled out from reference TRBV2 and TRBJ2-5, the complete variable domain reads EPEVTQTPSHQVTQMGQEVILRCVPISNHLYFYWYRQILGQKVEFLVSFYNNEISEKSEIFDDQFSVERPDGSNFTLKIRSTKLEDSAMYFCASSEEQTATQYFGPGTRLLVL.

The gene calls are TRBV6-5 and TRBJ2-1; D unclear. The CDR3 totals 15 residues. V gave up 5 bases and J gave up 6 bases, with 17 bases separating them. Per germline, CDR1 MNHEY and CDR2 SVGAGI. The CDR3 region is CASSQGRTLTNEQFF. CDR3 sequence (DNA): TGTGCCAGCAGTCAAGGACGGACCCTTACCAATGAGCAGTTCTTC.

On this clone: A far larger clone is one base from this, pointing to a likely read error. Other DNA sequences from this sample encode an identical CDR3 as well. The chain links TRBV6-6 to TRBJ2-7; 7 positions agree with TRBD1. V shed 4 bases, J shed 2 bases, and the junction held 5 bases outside the gene matches. The V gene's germline CDR1 is MNHNY and CDR2 SVGAGI (reference sequence). The CDR3 has 14 amino acids. The DNA of the CDR3 is TGTGCCAGCAGTTTCACAGGGGACCCCTACGAGCAGTACTTC. It translates to CASSFTGDPYEQYF.

A word on this clone: Additional DNA sequences in this sample encode the identical CDR3. The chain has TRBV9 and TRBJ1-4; D call uncertain. The CDR3 extends over 14 amino acids. Germline loops: CDR1 SGDLS, CDR2 YYNGEE. The V and J ends lost 0 bases and 2 bases respectively, with 5 bases between them. The CDR3 DNA is TGTGCCAGCAGCGTAGATGGGACTAATGAAAAACTGTTTTTT. This codes for CASSVDGTNEKLFF.

The rearrangement joins TRBV27 to TRBJ2-5; D could derive from TRBD1 or TRBD2 (5 bases each). Per germline, CDR1 MNHEY and CDR2 SMNVEV (reference sequence). V was pared by 6 bases and J by 3 bases, with 14 bases between. The CDR3 consists of 14 residues. CDR3 coding DNA: TGTGCCAGCAGCCGAGGGACGAACGAAGAGACCCAGTACTTC. It codes for CASSRGTNEETQYF.

The rearrangement joins TRBV7-9 to TRBJ1-4; the D is unclear. From germline, CDR1 is SEHNR and CDR2 FQNEAQ (reference sequence). The V gene lost 7 bases and the J gene lost 3 bases, with 12 bases spanning the gap. This CDR3 spans 14 amino acids. The DNA for the CDR3 is TGTGCCAGCACCCTGGGTAGTTCTAATGAAAAACTGTTTTTT. Its protein product is CASTLGSSNEKLFF.